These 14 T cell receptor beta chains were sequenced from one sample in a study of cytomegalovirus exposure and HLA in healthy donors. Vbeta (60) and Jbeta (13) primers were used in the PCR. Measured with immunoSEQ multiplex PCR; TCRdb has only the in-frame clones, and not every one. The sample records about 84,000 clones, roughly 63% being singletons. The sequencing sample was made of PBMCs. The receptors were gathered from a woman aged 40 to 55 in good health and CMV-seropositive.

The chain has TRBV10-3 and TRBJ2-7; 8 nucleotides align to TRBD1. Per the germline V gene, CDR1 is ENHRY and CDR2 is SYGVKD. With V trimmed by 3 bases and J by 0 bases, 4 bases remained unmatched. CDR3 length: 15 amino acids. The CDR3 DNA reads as TGTGCCATCAGTGATGGACAGGGTATCTCCTACGAGCAGTACTTC. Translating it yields CAISDGQGISYEQYF.

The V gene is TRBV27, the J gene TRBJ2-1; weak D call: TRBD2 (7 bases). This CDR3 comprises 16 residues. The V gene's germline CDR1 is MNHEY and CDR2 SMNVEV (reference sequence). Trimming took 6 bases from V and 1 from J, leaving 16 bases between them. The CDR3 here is CASRVRGAVSYNEQFF. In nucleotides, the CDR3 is TGTGCCAGCAGGGTTCGGGGGGCGGTTTCCTACAATGAGCAGTTCTTC.

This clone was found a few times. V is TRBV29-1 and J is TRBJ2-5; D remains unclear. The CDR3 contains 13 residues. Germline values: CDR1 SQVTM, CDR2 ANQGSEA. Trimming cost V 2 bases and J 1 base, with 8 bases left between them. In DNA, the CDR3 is TGCAGCGTTGAAACAGACGGCCAAGAGACCCAGTACTTC. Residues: CSVETDGQETQYF. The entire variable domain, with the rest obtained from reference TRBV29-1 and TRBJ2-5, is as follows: SAVISQKPSRDICQRGTSLTIQCQVDSQVTMMFWYRQQPGQSLTLIATANQGSEATYESGFVIDKFPISRPNLTFSTLTVSNMSPEDSSIYLCSVETDGQETQYFGPGTRLLVL.

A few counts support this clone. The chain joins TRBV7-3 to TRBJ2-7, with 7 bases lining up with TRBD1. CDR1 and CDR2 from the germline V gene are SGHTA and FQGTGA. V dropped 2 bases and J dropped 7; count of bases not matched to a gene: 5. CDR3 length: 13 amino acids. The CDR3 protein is CASSLSARGEQYF. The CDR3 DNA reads TGTGCCAGCAGCTTATCTGCCAGGGGGGAGCAGTACTTC.

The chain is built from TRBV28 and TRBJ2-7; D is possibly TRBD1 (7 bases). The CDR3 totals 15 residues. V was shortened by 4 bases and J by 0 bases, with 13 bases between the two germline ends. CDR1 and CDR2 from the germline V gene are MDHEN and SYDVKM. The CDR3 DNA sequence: TGTGCCAGCAGTTCTGCAGGGGGGAGCTCCTACGAGCAGTACTTC. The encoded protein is CASSSAGGSSYEQYF.

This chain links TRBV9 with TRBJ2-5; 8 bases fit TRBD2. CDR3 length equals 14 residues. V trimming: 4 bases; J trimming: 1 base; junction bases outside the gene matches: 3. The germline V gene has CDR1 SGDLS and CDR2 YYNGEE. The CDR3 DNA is TGTGCCAGCAGCCTCACTAGCGGCCAAGAGACCCAGTACTTC. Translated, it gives CASSLTSGQETQYF.

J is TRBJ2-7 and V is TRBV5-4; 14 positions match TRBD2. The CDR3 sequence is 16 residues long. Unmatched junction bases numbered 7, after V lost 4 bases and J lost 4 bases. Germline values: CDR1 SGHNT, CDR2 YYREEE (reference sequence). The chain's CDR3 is CASSITGTSGSYEQYF. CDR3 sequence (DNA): TGTGCCAGCAGCATCACCGGGACTAGCGGGAGTTACGAGCAGTACTTC.

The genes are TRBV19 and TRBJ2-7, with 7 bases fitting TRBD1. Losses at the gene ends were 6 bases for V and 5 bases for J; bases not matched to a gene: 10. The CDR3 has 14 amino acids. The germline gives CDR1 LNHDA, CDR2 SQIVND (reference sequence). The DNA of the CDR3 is TGTGCCAGTAGACCCGGGACAGCTCCCGACGAGCAGTACTTC. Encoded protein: CASRPGTAPDEQYF.

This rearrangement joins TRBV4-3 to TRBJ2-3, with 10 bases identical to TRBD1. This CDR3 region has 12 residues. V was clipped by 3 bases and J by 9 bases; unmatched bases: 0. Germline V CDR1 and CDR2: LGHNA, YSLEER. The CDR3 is CASSQGQGTQYF. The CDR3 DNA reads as TGCGCCAGCAGCCAGGGACAGGGGACGCAGTATTTT.

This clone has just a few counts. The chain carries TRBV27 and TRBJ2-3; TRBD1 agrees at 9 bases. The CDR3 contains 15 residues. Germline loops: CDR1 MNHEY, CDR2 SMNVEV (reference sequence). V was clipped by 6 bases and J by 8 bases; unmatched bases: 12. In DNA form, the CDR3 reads TGTGCCAGCAGCCCCGACAGGGGGGAAGGAGGTACGCAGTATTTT. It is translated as CASSPDRGEGGTQYF.

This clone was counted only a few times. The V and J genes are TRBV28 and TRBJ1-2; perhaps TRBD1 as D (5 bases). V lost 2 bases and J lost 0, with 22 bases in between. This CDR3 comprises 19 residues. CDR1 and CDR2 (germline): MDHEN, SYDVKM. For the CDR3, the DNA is TGTGCCAGCAGTTTAATTGCCTTTTCTCACAGGACCGCTAACTATGGCTACACCTTC. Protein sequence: CASSLIAFSHRTANYGYTF.

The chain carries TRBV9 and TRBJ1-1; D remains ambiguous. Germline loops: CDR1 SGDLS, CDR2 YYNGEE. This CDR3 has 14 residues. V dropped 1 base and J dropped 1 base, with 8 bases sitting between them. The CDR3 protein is CASSVTESNTEAFF. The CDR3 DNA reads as TGTGCCAGCAGCGTAACAGAATCGAACACTGAAGCTTTCTTT.

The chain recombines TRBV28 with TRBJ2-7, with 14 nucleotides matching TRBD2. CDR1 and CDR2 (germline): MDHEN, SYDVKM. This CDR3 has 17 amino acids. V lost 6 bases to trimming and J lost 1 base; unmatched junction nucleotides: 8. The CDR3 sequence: CASRTGTSGGKSYEQYF. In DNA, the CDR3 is TGTGCCAGCAGAACCGGGACTAGCGGGGGTAAATCCTACGAGCAGTACTTC. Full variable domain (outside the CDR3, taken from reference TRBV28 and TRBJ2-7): DVKVTQSSRYLVKRTGEKVFLECVQDMDHENMFWYRQDPGLGLRLIYFSYDVKMKEKGDIPEGYSVSREKKERFSLILESASTNQTSMYLCASRTGTSGGKSYEQYFGPGTRLTVT.

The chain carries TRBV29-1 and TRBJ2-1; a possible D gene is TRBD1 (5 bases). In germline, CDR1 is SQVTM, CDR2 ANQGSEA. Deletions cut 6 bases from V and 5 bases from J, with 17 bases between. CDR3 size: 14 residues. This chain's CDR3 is CSVRGASTDNEQFF. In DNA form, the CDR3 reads TGCAGCGTCCGTGGGGCCTCCACCGACAATGAGCAGTTCTTC.